This TCR beta chain is drawn from a study of T cell responses to AZD1222 COVID-19 vaccine. Study-level results: The donor group comprised mostly white British people and more females; the analysis possibly underestimated clonal diversity.

Per the germline V gene, CDR1 is KGHSH and CDR2 is LQKENI. With 3 bases removed from V and 8 bases from J, the gap between germline ends came to 13 bases. CDR3 length: 14 residues. On this clone itself: Its antigen is not identified.

The table came from immunoSEQ multiplex PCR; TCRdb's copy has only in-frame clones and leaves some out. The sample carries approximately 130,000 clones, roughly 87% recorded once. Pooled in the analysis were second doses at about 4 or about 12 weeks. V usage is TRBV18 and J usage is TRBJ1-4, with D uncertain. The receptor was isolated from an adult who received the AZD1222 COVID-19 vaccine. The sample consisted of peripheral blood, taken 28 days after the second AZD1222 dose. CDR3 coding DNA: TGTGCCAGCTCACCGAGGGAGGTTCGGGAAAAACTGTTTTTT. Its translation is CASSPREVREKLFF.